Sequencing of this T cell receptor (beta chain) was carried out in a study of OX40 agonist ivuxolimab in advanced cancers. Study details: Participants averaged roughly 57 years of age (range roughly 23 to 90) and were around 80% male.

Whole-study results and caveats: On average, a greater number of expanded clones characterised CD8+ T cells relative to CD4+. Expanded peripheral T cells had an undetermined antigen specificity.

Libraries were prepared by immunoSEQ multiplex PCR; TCRdb keeps only in-frame clonotypes and omits some of them. The data show about 66,000 clones, roughly 90% seen once. A remark on this clone: The antigen remains unidentified.

If patients had autoimmune disease history or systemic immunosuppression, they were excluded. The V gene lost 3 bases and the J gene lost 5 bases, with 13 bases spanning the gap. The germline CDR1 and CDR2 sequences are KGHSH and LQKENI. This CDR3 has 14 residues. This material consisted of CD4+ or CD8+ T cells sorted from blood, taken in a trial of the OX40 agonist ivuxolimab. This chain joins TRBV18 and TRBJ2-5; TRBD2 might be the D (5 bases). The sequence derives from an adult with an advanced solid tumor such as melanoma, head and neck, liver or kidney cancer. The CDR3 sequence is CASSPASSPETQYF. In DNA form, the CDR3 reads TGTGCCAGCTCACCGGCTAGCTCCCCGGAGACCCAGTACTTC.